Shown below are 2 T cell receptor beta chains from a single sample sequenced in a study of lymphopenia after photon versus proton radiotherapy (dated by TCRdb to the late 2010s). Library preparation used the immunoSEQ multiplex PCR assay. This is the immuneACCESS table as TCRdb keeps it, with only in-frame sequences that have V and J called. A part of the clones is gone; compared with another copy, unresolved V genes explain less than half, and the rest is unexplained. For this sample there are around 66,000 clones; 86% appear just once. The biggest ten clones account for more than 2% of the sample. This material consisted of peripheral blood, taken from a patient treated with photon-based radiotherapy. These TCRs come from a middle-aged man with gastric cancer.

In DNA form, the CDR3 reads TGTGCCAGCAGACCATCGACAGGGTTGAGCACTGAAGCTTTCTTT. Its protein product is CASRPSTGLSTEAFF. This chain joins TRBV6-6 and TRBJ1-1; 7 bases line up with TRBD1. CDR3 length: 15 amino acids. V lost 6 bases and J lost 4; bases outside the gene matches: 11. CDR1 is MNHNY, CDR2 SVGAGI, per germline (reference sequence).

The gene calls are TRBV5-4 and TRBJ2-2, with a tentative D call TRBD2 (6 bases). V was clipped by 5 bases and J by 5 bases, with 19 bases between them. The germline V gene has CDR1 SGHNT and CDR2 YYREEE (reference sequence). The CDR3 has 16 residues. CDR3 loop: CASSPSWGGRTGELFF. The DNA for the CDR3 is TGTGCCAGCAGTCCCAGTTGGGGAGGAAGGACCGGGGAGCTGTTTTTT.